This is a list of T cell receptor beta chains from one sample in a study of blood T cell repertoires in COVID-19. Method: immunoSEQ multiplex PCR; TCRdb's copy keeps in-frame clones and lacks some. The sample lists more than 150,000 clones, about 85% occurring once. Sequenced material: PBMCs or T cells enriched from blood (not recorded which). The receptor set was obtained from a woman in her 30s who had recovered from COVID-19. Both conserved end residues are part of each CDR3. D genes are given only for firm matches. The size of a clone is reported for some rows only, either as once, few or many, or as a class for expanded clones.

V: TRBV5-1
D: .
J: TRBJ1-5
size: .
CDR3: CASSSGDDSNQPQHF
DNA: TGCGCCAGCAGCTCCGGGGATGACAGCAATCAGCCCCAGCATTTT

V: TRBV7-2
D: .
J: TRBJ2-7
size: once
CDR3: CASSLGGQGYEQYF
DNA: TGTGCCAGCAGCTTAGGAGGTCAGGGCTACGAGCAGTACTTC

V: TRBV6-2/TRBV6-3
D: TRBD2
J: TRBJ2-2
size: .
CDR3: CASSPSDSGTHRTGELFF
DNA: TGTGCCAGCAGTCCCTCCGATAGCGGGACCCATCGGACCGGGGAGCTGTTTTTT

V: TRBV19
D: .
J: TRBJ1-2
size: .
CDR3: CASSMAGAHGYTF
DNA: TGTGCCAGTAGTATGGCAGGGGCGCATGGCTACACCTTC

V: TRBV18
D: .
J: TRBJ1-1
size: few
CDR3: CASSPRSTGNTEAFF
DNA: TGTGCCAGCTCACCCCGCTCGACAGGGAACACTGAAGCTTTCTTT

V: TRBV5-1
D: .
J: TRBJ1-4
size: .
CDR3: CASRSTTANEKLFF
DNA: TGCGCCAGCAGATCGACAACTGCTAATGAAAAACTGTTTTTT

V: TRBV19
D: .
J: TRBJ1-6
size: .
CDR3: CASSTPTGGSSYNSPLHF
DNA: TGTGCCAGTAGTACCCCGACAGGCGGGAGCTCCTATAATTCACCCCTCCACTTT

V: TRBV11-3
D: .
J: TRBJ2-3
size: few
CDR3: CASSLAQSSTDTQYF
DNA: TGTGCCAGCAGCTTGGCACAGTCTAGCACAGATACGCAGTATTTT

V: TRBV7-3
D: TRBD1
J: TRBJ1-1
size: .
CDR3: CASRLSPGGGTEAFF
DNA: TGTGCCAGCAGGCTCTCACCAGGGGGCGGCACTGAAGCTTTCTTT

V: TRBV19
D: .
J: TRBJ1-3
size: .
CDR3: CASLGHQEGNTIYF
DNA: TGTGCCAGTTTGGGACATCAAGAGGGAAACACCATATATTTT

V: TRBV7-2
D: .
J: TRBJ2-1
size: .
CDR3: CASSLDPGDYNEQFF
DNA: TGTGCCAGCAGCTTAGACCCGGGGGACTACAATGAGCAGTTCTTC

V: TRBV3-1/TRBV3-2
D: TRBD1
J: TRBJ2-1
size: .
CDR3: CASSHGTGGDEQFF
DNA: TGTGCCAGCAGCCACGGGACAGGGGGGGATGAGCAGTTCTTC

V: TRBV10-3
D: TRBD1
J: TRBJ2-6
size: few
CDR3: CAIRDQGDRHSGANVLTF
DNA: TGTGCCATCAGGGATCAGGGGGACAGACACTCTGGGGCCAACGTCCTGACTTTC

V: TRBV10-3
D: TRBD2
J: TRBJ2-3
size: .
CDR3: CAISEGLAGGSTDTQYF
DNA: TGTGCCATCAGTGAGGGACTAGCGGGAGGGAGCACAGATACGCAGTATTTT

V: TRBV29-1
D: TRBD1
J: TRBJ2-2
size: .
CDR3: CSVPWTGATGELFF
DNA: TGCAGCGTCCCATGGACAGGGGCTACCGGGGAGCTGTTTTTT

V: TRBV27
D: .
J: TRBJ1-6
size: once
CDR3: CASSLPPTGSNSPLHF
DNA: TGTGCCAGCAGTTTACCCCCGACAGGCAGCAATTCACCCCTCCACTTT

V: TRBV2
D: TRBD1
J: TRBJ1-2
size: .
CDR3: CATQGQGAKIDGYTF
DNA: TGTGCCACCCAGGGACAGGGTGCGAAGATTGATGGCTACACCTTC

V: TRBV27
D: TRBD1
J: TRBJ1-2
size: .
CDR3: CASTPGTGGGYGYTF
DNA: TGTGCCAGCACCCCCGGGACAGGGGGCGGCTATGGCTACACCTTC

V: TRBV5-5
D: TRBD1
J: TRBJ2-5
size: .
CDR3: CASRPGTGLQETQYF
DNA: TGTGCCAGCAGGCCCGGGACAGGACTTCAAGAGACCCAGTACTTC

V: TRBV7-9
D: TRBD1
J: TRBJ1-1
size: .
CDR3: CASSLPIQGVGFF
DNA: TGTGCCAGCAGCTTACCGATACAGGGGGTCGGTTTCTTT

V: TRBV14
D: .
J: TRBJ1-1
size: .
CDR3: CASSSRFRGYTEAFF
DNA: TGTGCCAGCAGCTCTCGGTTCAGGGGATACACTGAAGCTTTCTTT

V: TRBV4-3
D: .
J: TRBJ1-2
size: few
CDR3: CASSLQPPRYGYTF
DNA: TGCGCCAGCAGCCTCCAGCCCCCGAGGTATGGCTACACCTTC

V: TRBV3-1/TRBV3-2
D: .
J: TRBJ2-1
size: .
CDR3: CASSQEKPNNEQFF
DNA: TGTGCCAGCAGCCAAGAAAAGCCAAACAATGAGCAGTTCTTC

V: TRBV4-2
D: .
J: TRBJ1-2
size: .
CDR3: CASSQEGGWANYGYTF
DNA: TGTGCCAGCAGCCAAGAAGGAGGGTGGGCTAACTATGGCTACACCTTC

V: TRBV5-1
D: .
J: TRBJ2-3
size: .
CDR3: CASSFDPRTQGFTDTQYF
DNA: TGCGCCAGCAGCTTCGATCCCCGGACACAAGGATTCACAGATACGCAGTATTTT

V: TRBV2
D: .
J: TRBJ2-3
size: .
CDR3: CAWSGSHLTDTQYF
DNA: TGTGCCTGGTCGGGGAGTCACCTCACAGATACGCAGTATTTT

V: TRBV7-2
D: TRBD1
J: TRBJ1-6
size: few
CDR3: CASSPQGANSPLHF
DNA: TGTGCCAGCAGCCCACAGGGGGCTAATTCACCCCTCCACTTT

V: TRBV2
D: TRBD2
J: TRBJ2-7
size: few
CDR3: CASSRVRLAGFYEQYF
DNA: TGTGCCAGCAGTAGGGTTCGACTAGCGGGATTCTACGAGCAGTACTTC

V: TRBV2
D: TRBD2
J: TRBJ2-2
size: .
CDR3: CASSEERGNTGELFF
DNA: TGTGCCAGCAGTGAAGAGCGGGGAAACACCGGGGAGCTGTTTTTT

V: TRBV25-1
D: .
J: TRBJ1-1
size: .
CDR3: CASRGNDAEAFF
DNA: TGTGCCAGCAGGGGCAATGACGCTGAAGCTTTCTTT

V: TRBV12-3/TRBV12-4
D: .
J: TRBJ1-1
size: .
CDR3: CASSLVAGRNAFF
DNA: TGTGCCAGCAGTTTAGTGGCAGGGAGGAATGCTTTCTTT